Below, 18 T cell receptor beta chains from the same sample are listed, as sequenced in a study of shared clonotypes between healthy human individuals. Method: immunoSEQ multiplex PCR; TCRdb's copy keeps in-frame clones and lacks some. The data show over a million clones, with 96% seen just once and over 1% held by the top ten. The sample comprised naive CD4+ T cells sorted from blood. The subset denotes: CD45RA+ positively selected. All receptors come from a man aged 25-40 years in good health.

The V and J genes are TRBV11-2 and TRBJ2-7, with a weak D call TRBD2 (6 bases). Germline loops: CDR1 SGHAT, CDR2 FQNNGV. There are 16 residues in the CDR3. V lost 1 base, J lost 1 base, and 14 bases lay in between. The CDR3 DNA is TGTGCCAGCAGCTTAGTGAGGCGGGATAGGTCCTACGAGCAGTACTTC. Protein product: CASSLVRRDRSYEQYF.

The rearrangement links TRBV19 to TRBJ1-3; 7 positions agree with TRBD1. The ends lost 7 bases at V and 4 bases at J; junction bases unmatched: 7. The CDR3 has 14 residues. Germline CDR1 is LNHDA and CDR2 is SQIVND (reference sequence). In nucleotides, the CDR3 is TGTGCCAGTATCAATACAGGGGCAGGAAACACCATATATTTT. Its protein is CASINTGAGNTIYF. The whole variable domain, filled in from reference TRBV19 and TRBJ1-3, reads DGGITQSPKYLFRKEGQNVTLSCEQNLNHDAMYWYRQDPGQGLRLIYYSQIVNDFQKGDIAEGYSVSREKKESFPLTVTSAQKNPTAFYLCASINTGAGNTIYFGEGSWLTVV.

This chain links TRBV19 with TRBJ1-2; 9 bases are a match to TRBD1. The CDR3 totals 13 residues. V lost 5 bases and J lost 6; bases outside the gene matches: 4. Germline CDR1 reads LNHDA; CDR2 reads SQIVND (reference sequence). CDR3: CASSVQGAHGYTF. As DNA, the CDR3 is TGTGCCAGTAGTGTACAGGGGGCCCATGGCTACACCTTC.

The chain uses TRBV6-1 and TRBJ2-5; 9 bases are shared with TRBD1. This CDR3 region has 14 residues. Germline trimming cut 5 bases from V and 4 bases from J; bases unmatched to any gene: 5. Germline loops: CDR1 MNHNS, CDR2 SASEGT. The CDR3 sequence is CASSPRDRVETQYF. In DNA, the CDR3 is TGTGCCAGCAGTCCAAGGGACAGGGTAGAGACCCAGTACTTC.

CDR3 protein: CASSSTSGSTGELFF. DNA for the CDR3: TGTGCCAGCAGCTCCACTAGCGGGAGCACCGGGGAGCTGTTTTTT. The chain combines TRBV7-9 with TRBJ2-2, with 11 bases fitting TRBD2. Looked up from germline, CDR1 is SEHNR and CDR2 is FQNEAQ (reference sequence). This CDR3 has 15 residues. The J segment lost 4 bases and the V segment lost 4 bases, leaving 2 bases of the junction unmatched.

This chain connects TRBV19 to TRBJ2-7; 7 bases map to TRBD2. V lost 3 bases to trimming and J lost 5 bases; unmatched junction nucleotides: 10. The CDR3 is 15 residues long. Germline V gives CDR1 LNHDA, CDR2 SQIVND (reference sequence). CDR3 bases: TGTGCCAGTAGTATTAGAGGACTAGGGATCAACGAGCAGTACTTC. This encodes CASSIRGLGINEQYF.

V and J are TRBV7-2 and TRBJ2-7; 10 bases align to TRBD1. Germline lookup yields CDR1 SGHTA and CDR2 FQGNSA. The CDR3 is 15 residues long. The V segment lost 5 bases and the J segment 2 bases; nucleotides outside the gene matches: 6. The chain's CDR3 is CASSDRTGGPYEQYF. The CDR3 DNA sequence: TGTGCCAGCAGCGATAGGACAGGGGGACCCTACGAGCAGTACTTC. Full variable domain (missing parts from reference TRBV7-2 and TRBJ2-7): GAGVSQSPSNKVTEKGKDVELRCDPISGHTALYWYRQSLGQGLEFLIYFQGNSAPDKSGLPSDRFSAERTGGSVSTLTIQRTQQEDSAVYLCASSDRTGGPYEQYFGPGTRLTVT.

The chain uses TRBV7-9 and TRBJ2-3, with D perhaps being TRBD1 or TRBD2 (5 bases each). CDR3 length equals 15 residues. The V and J ends lost 5 bases and 4 bases respectively, with 16 bases between them. The germline CDR1 and CDR2 sequences are SEHNR and FQNEAQ (reference sequence). CDR3 DNA sequence: TGTGCCAGCAGCCCCGGGACCCAGGCGGCAGATACGCAGTATTTT. Translating it yields CASSPGTQAADTQYF. Combining the CDR3 with reference TRBV7-9 and TRBJ2-3 gives the whole variable domain DTGVSQNPRHKITKRGQNVTFRCDPISEHNRLYWYRQTLGQGPEFLTYFQNEAQLEKSRLLSDRFSAERPKGSFSTLEIQRTEQGDSAMYLCASSPGTQAADTQYFGPGTRLTVL.

The J gene is TRBJ2-2, the V gene TRBV28; D unclear. Germline values: CDR1 MDHEN, CDR2 SYDVKM. This CDR3 region has 13 residues. Trimming took off 6 bases at V and 3 bases at J, with 8 bases between the two ends. The CDR3 nucleotides read TGTGCCAGCAGACCGCAGGACACCGGGGAGCTGTTTTTT. Translated: CASRPQDTGELFF. The full variable domain, with the rest looked up from reference TRBV28 and TRBJ2-2, is DVKVTQSSRYLVKRTGEKVFLECVQDMDHENMFWYRQDPGLGLRLIYFSYDVKMKEKGDIPEGYSVSREKKERFSLILESASTNQTSMYLCASRPQDTGELFFGEGSRLTVL.

In its sample, this clone was seen once. This sample includes further DNA sequences coding for the same CDR3. CDR3 loop: CASSPQTGANTEAFF. CDR3 coding DNA: TGTGCCAGCTCACCGCAGACTGGGGCGAACACTGAAGCTTTCTTT. This chain joins TRBV18 and TRBJ1-1; tentatively, D is TRBD1 (5 bases). In germline, CDR1 is KGHSH, CDR2 LQKENI. This CDR3 comprises 15 residues. Trimming removed 3 bases at V and 1 base at J, with 12 bases between.

This sequence joins TRBV10-3 and TRBJ2-1, with D maybe TRBD1 (6 bases). CDR3 length equals 15 residues. The V end lost 10 bases, the J end lost 1 base, and 17 bases lay between the germline ends. From germline, CDR1 is ENHRY and CDR2 SYGVKD. CDR3 in amino acids: CATGERDTSYNEQFF. In nucleotides, the CDR3 is TGTGCCACTGGGGAGAGGGACACATCCTACAATGAGCAGTTCTTC.

The chain has TRBV7-9 and TRBJ2-2; D possibly corresponds to TRBD1 (6 bases). Germline loops: CDR1 SEHNR, CDR2 FQNEAQ (reference sequence). The CDR3 contains 15 residues. V was pared by 5 bases and J by 2 bases, with 12 bases between. The CDR3 here is CASSLQGGNTGELFF. As DNA, the CDR3 is TGTGCCAGCAGCCTTCAAGGGGGAAACACCGGGGAGCTGTTTTTT. The full variable domain, its missing parts supplied by reference TRBV7-9 and TRBJ2-2, is DTGVSQNPRHKITKRGQNVTFRCDPISEHNRLYWYRQTLGQGPEFLTYFQNEAQLEKSRLLSDRFSAERPKGSFSTLEIQRTEQGDSAMYLCASSLQGGNTGELFFGEGSRLTVL.

This rearrangement joins TRBV7-3 to TRBJ1-2, with 7 bases that match TRBD1. The CDR3 has 15 amino acids. Germline V gene sequence: CDR1 SGHTA, CDR2 FQGTGA. The V gene end was trimmed by 0 bases and the J gene end by 8 bases; junction bases not matched to a gene: 9. CDR3 region: CASSLTGTVYDGYTF. Written as DNA, the CDR3 is TGTGCCAGCAGCTTAACGGGGACAGTCTATGACGGCTACACCTTC. Looking up the rest from reference TRBV7-3 and TRBJ1-2 gives the full variable domain: GAGVSQTPSNKVTEKGKYVELRCDPISGHTALYWYRQSLGQGPEFLIYFQGTGAADDSGLPNDRFFAVRPEGSVSTLKIQRTERGDSAVYLCASSLTGTVYDGYTFGSGTRLTVV.

This clone was found once. The genes are TRBV27 and TRBJ1-2, with a weak D call TRBD1 (5 bases). The CDR3 consists of 18 residues. From germline, CDR1 is MNHEY and CDR2 SMNVEV (reference sequence). The V end lost 3 bases, the J end lost 3 bases, and 23 bases lay between the germline ends. The chain's CDR3 is CASSLGVAGPLGHYGYTF. The CDR3 region has the DNA TGTGCCAGCAGTTTGGGAGTCGCGGGGCCACTAGGGCACTATGGCTACACCTTC.

V and J are TRBV28 and TRBJ2-6; 10 bases fit TRBD1. This CDR3 contains 20 residues. Trimming took 6 bases from V and 3 from J; bases not matched to a gene: 17. Germline CDR1 MDHEN, CDR2 SYDVKM. In nucleotides, the CDR3 is TGTGCCAGCAGCTTTCCACCCGGGACAGGGGTCCAATTTGGGGCCAACGTCCTGACTTTC. Its translation: CASSFPPGTGVQFGANVLTF.

V usage is TRBV19 and J usage is TRBJ2-5; 8 nucleotides align to TRBD1. V was clipped by 5 bases and J by 13 bases; unmatched bases: 9. Germline V gene data show CDR1 as LNHDA and CDR2 as SQIVND (reference sequence). CDR3 length: 12 residues. The CDR3 reads CASSADRAIWYF. The CDR3 nucleotides are TGTGCCAGTAGTGCGGACAGGGCTATATGGTACTTC.

This clone was detected only once. This chain uses TRBV7-8 with TRBJ2-6; possibly TRBD1 for D (5 bases). This CDR3 contains 15 residues. Deletions cut 2 bases from V and 5 bases from J, with 10 bases between. CDR1 and CDR2 from the germline V gene are SGHVS and FQNEAQ. CDR3 bases: TGTGCCAGCAGCTTACGACAGTGGAGGGCCAACGTCCTGACTTTC. Translated: CASSLRQWRANVLTF.

V is TRBV7-9 and J is TRBJ1-1, with D possibly matching TRBD1 (5 bases). CDR3 size: 13 residues. The V and J ends lost 3 bases and 4 bases respectively, with 9 bases between them. CDR1 SEHNR and CDR2 FQNEAQ come from the germline V gene (reference sequence). CDR3 sequence: CASSLGGFTEAFF. CDR3 DNA sequence: TGTGCCAGCAGCTTGGGGGGTTTCACTGAAGCTTTCTTT.